Here is one T cell receptor (beta chain) with its context. Its antigen is not identified. The data belong to a study of beta chain features in type 1 diabetes. The study's findings and limits: Among patients with Type 1 diabetes, TCRB CDR3s were moderately but significantly shorter in every one of the four CD4+ subsets. Researchers caution that PCR might favor shorter templates, equally among patients and controls. Type 1 diabetes patients had VDJ junctions that carried fewer insertions and more deletions. TCRB repertoires of naive, central memory and Treg cells appeared more similar among patients than among healthy donors.

The whole isolated RNA underwent reverse transcription, so sequencing captured expressed TCRB transcripts. Profiling relied on immunoSEQ multiplex PCR, and the TCRdb table lists in-frame clones only, not all of them. The table lists 4,500 to 7,000 clones, around 75% of them singletons. Sequencing was carried out using Tregs from blood. This TCR derives from a man aged 18 to 35 in good health.

The CDR3 spells CASSLAPGQGRTDTQYF. The DNA for the CDR3 is TGCGCCAGCAGCTTGGCCCCCGGACAGGGCAGGACAGATACGCAGTATTTT. V gene TRBV5-1 combines with J gene TRBJ2-3, with 8 bases aligning to TRBD1. The CDR3 is made up of 17 amino acids. Germline V CDR1 and CDR2: SGHRS, YFSETQ. J was trimmed by 3 bases and V by 0 bases; bases with no gene match: 9.